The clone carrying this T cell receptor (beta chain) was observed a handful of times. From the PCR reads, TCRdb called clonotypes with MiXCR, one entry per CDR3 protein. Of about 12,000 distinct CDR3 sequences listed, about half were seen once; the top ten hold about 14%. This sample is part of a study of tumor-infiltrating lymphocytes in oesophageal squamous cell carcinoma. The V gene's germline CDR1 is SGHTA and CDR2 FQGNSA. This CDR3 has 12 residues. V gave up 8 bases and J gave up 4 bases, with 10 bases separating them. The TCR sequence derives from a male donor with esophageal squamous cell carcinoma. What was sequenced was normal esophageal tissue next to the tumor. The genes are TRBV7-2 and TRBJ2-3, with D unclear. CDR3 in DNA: TGTGCCAGCGGCCTATCGGCAGATACGCAGTATTTT. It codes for CASGLSADTQYF.